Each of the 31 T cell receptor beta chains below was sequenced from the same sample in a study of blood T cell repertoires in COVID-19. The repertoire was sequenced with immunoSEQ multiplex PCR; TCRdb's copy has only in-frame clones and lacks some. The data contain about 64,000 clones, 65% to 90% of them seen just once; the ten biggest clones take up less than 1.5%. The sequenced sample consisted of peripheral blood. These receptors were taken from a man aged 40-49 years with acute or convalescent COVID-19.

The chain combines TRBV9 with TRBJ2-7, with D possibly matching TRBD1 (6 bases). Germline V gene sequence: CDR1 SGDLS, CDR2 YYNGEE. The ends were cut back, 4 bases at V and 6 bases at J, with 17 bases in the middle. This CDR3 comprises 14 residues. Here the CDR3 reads CASSPTGITGEQYF. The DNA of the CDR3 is TGTGCCAGCAGCCCTACAGGGATCACCGGCGAGCAGTACTTC.

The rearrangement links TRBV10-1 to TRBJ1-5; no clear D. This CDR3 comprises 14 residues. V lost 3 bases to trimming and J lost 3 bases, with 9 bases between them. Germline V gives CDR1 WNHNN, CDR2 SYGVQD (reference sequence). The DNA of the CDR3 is TGCGCCAGCAGTGAAGCGGGAAACAATCAGCCCCAGCATTTT. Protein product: CASSEAGNNQPQHF.

CDR3 in DNA: TGTGCCAGCAGGTTTCAGGGGGTTCATTTT. Translated: CASRFQGVHF. J is TRBJ1-5 and V is TRBV7-9; 7 nucleotides match TRBD1. With V trimmed by 6 bases and J by 16 bases, 6 bases remained unmatched. The CDR3 extends over 10 amino acids. Germline V gives CDR1 SEHNR, CDR2 FQNEAQ (reference sequence).

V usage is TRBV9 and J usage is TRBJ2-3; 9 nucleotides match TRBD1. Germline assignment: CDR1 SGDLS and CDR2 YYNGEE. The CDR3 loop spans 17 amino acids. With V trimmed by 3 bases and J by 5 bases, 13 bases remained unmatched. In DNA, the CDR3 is TGTGCCAGCAGCGCAACCTTACAGGGGGCCGGGGGAGATACGCAGTATTTT. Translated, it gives CASSATLQGAGGDTQYF.

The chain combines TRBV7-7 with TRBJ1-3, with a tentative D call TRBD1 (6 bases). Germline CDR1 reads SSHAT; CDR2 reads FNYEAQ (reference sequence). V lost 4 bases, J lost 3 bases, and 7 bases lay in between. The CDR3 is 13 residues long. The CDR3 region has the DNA TGTGCCAGCAGCTCAGGGGTTGGAAACACCATATATTTT. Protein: CASSSGVGNTIYF.

CDR3 bases: TGTGCCAGCTCACAAATGAGCTCCTACGAGCAGTACTTC. It encodes CASSQMSSYEQYF. The chain is built from TRBV18 and TRBJ2-7, with no clear D. Trimming cost V 4 bases and J 0 bases, with 7 bases left between them. There are 13 residues in the CDR3. Looked up from germline, CDR1 is KGHSH and CDR2 is LQKENI.

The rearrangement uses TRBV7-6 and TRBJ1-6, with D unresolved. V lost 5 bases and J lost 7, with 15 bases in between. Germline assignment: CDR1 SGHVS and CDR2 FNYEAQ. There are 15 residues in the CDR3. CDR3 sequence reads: CASSPLGGRNSPLHF. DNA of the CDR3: TGTGCCAGCAGCCCACTAGGAGGAAGGAATTCACCCCTCCACTTT.

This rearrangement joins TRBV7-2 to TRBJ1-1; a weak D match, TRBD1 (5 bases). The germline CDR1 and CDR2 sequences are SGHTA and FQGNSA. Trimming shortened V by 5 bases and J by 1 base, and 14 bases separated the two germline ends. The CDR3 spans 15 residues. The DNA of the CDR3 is TGTGCCAGCAGCCTACCGGACCAGGGGAACACTGAAGCTTTCTTT. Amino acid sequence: CASSLPDQGNTEAFF.

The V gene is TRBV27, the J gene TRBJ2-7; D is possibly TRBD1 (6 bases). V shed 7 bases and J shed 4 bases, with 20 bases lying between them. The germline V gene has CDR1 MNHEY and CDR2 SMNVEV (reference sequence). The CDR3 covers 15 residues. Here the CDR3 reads CASISGQPPFYEQYF. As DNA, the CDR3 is TGTGCCAGCATCTCCGGACAGCCCCCCTTTTACGAGCAGTACTTC.

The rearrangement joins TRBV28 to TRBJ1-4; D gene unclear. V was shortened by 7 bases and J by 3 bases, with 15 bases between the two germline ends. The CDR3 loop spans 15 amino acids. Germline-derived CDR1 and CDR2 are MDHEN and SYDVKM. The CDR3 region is CASITAGSPNEKLFF. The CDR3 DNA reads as TGTGCCAGCATTACCGCGGGAAGCCCTAATGAAAAACTGTTTTTT.

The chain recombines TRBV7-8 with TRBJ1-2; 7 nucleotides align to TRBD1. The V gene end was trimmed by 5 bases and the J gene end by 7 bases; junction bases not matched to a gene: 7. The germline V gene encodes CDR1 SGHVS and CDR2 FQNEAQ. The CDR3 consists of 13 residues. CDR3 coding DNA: TGTGCCAGCAGCCCCTCACAGGGGTTTGGCTACACCTTC. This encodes CASSPSQGFGYTF.

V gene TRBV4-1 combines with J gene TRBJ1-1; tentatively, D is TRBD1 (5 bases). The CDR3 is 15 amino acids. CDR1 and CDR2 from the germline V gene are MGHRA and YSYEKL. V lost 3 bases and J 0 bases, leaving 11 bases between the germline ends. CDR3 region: CASSQEGRMNTEAFF. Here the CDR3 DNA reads TGCGCCAGCAGCCAGGAGGGACGGATGAACACTGAAGCTTTCTTT.

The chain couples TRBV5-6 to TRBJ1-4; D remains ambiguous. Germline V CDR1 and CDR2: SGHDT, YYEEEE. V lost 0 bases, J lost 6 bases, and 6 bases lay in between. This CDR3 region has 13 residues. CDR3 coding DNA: TGTGCCAGCAGCTTGGGAGGATATGAAAAACTGTTTTTT. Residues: CASSLGGYEKLFF. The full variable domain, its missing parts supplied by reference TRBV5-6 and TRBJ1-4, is DAGVTQSPTHLIKTRGQQVTLRCSPKSGHDTVSWYQQALGQGPQFIFQYYEEEERQRGNFPDRFSGHQFPNYSSELNVNALLLGDSALYLCASSLGGYEKLFFGSGTQLSVL.

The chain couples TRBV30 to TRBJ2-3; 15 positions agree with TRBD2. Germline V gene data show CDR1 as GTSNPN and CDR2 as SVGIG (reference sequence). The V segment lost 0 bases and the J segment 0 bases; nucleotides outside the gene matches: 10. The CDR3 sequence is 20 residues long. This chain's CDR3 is CAWSVPFGLAGGSSTDTQYF. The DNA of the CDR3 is TGTGCCTGGAGTGTACCCTTTGGACTAGCGGGGGGGTCTAGCACAGATACGCAGTATTTT.

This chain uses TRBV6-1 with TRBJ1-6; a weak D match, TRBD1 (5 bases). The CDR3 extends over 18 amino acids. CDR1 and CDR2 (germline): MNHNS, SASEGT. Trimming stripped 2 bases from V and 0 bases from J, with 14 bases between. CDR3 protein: CASSERGSESSYNSPLHF. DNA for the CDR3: TGTGCCAGCAGTGAAAGGGGCAGCGAAAGCTCCTATAATTCACCCCTCCACTTT.

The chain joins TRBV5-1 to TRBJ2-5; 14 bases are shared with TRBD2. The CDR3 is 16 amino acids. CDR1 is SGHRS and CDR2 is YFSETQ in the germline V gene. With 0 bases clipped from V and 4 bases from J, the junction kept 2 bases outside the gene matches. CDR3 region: CASSLAGTSGGETQYF. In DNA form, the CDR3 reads TGCGCCAGCAGCTTGGCCGGGACTAGCGGGGGAGAGACCCAGTACTTC.

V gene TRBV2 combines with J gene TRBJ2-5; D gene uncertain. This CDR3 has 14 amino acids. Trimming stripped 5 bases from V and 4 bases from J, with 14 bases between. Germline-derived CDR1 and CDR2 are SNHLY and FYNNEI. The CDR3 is CASSPVRSPETQYF. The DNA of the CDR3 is TGTGCCAGCAGTCCCGTCCGGAGTCCAGAGACCCAGTACTTC.

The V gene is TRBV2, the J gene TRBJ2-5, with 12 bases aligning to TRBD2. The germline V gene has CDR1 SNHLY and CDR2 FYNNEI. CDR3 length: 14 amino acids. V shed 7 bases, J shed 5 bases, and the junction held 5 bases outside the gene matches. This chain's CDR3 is CASKPGLAGETQYF. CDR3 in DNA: TGTGCCAGCAAGCCGGGACTAGCGGGCGAGACCCAGTACTTC.

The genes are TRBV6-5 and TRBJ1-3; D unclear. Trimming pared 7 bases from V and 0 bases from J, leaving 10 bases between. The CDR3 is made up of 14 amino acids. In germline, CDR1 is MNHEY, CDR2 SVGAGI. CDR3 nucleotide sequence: TGTGCCAGCAATGCAGTTCGCTCTGGAAACACCATATATTTT. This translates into CASNAVRSGNTIYF.

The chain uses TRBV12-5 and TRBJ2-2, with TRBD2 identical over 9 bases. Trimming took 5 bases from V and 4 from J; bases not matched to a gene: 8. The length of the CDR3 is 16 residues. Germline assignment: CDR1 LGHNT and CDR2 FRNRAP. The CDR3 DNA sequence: TGTGCTAGTGGTCCCTCAGCGGGGGGTCTCACCGGGGAGCTGTTTTTT. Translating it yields CASGPSAGGLTGELFF. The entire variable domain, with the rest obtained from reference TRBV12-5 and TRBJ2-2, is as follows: DARVTQTPRHKVTEMGQEVTMRCQPILGHNTVFWYRQTMMQGLELLAYFRNRAPLDDSGMPKDRFSAEMPDATLATLKIQPSEPRDSAVYFCASGPSAGGLTGELFFGEGSRLTVL.

The CDR3 here is CASSFDRGEAFF. In DNA, the CDR3 is TGCGCCAGCAGCTTTGATAGGGGTGAAGCTTTCTTT. The rearrangement uses TRBV5-1 and TRBJ1-1; D might be TRBD1 (5 bases). V was pared by 2 bases and J by 7 bases, with 9 bases between. The germline gives CDR1 SGHRS, CDR2 YFSETQ. This CDR3 contains 12 residues.

The DNA of the CDR3 is TGTGCCAGCAGCTTAGCGGGAGCTTACGAGCAGTACTTC. This translates into CASSLAGAYEQYF. V gene TRBV7-8 combines with J gene TRBJ2-7; TRBD2 might be the D (5 bases). The germline V gene encodes CDR1 SGHVS and CDR2 FQNEAQ. Trimming pared 0 bases from V and 4 bases from J, leaving 7 bases between. The CDR3 length is 13 residues.

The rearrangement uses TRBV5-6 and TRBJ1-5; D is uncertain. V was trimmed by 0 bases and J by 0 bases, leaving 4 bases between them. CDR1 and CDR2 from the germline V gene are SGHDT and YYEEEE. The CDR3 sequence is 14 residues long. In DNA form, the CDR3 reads TGTGCCAGCAGCTTGGGAGGTAGCAATCAGCCCCAGCATTTT. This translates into CASSLGGSNQPQHF.

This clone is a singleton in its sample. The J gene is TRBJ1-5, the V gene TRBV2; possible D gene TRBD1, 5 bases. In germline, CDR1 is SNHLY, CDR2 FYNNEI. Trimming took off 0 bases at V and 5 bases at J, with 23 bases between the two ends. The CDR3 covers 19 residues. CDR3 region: CASSEARGLGGKGDQPQHF. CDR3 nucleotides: TGTGCCAGCAGTGAAGCGAGGGGCCTGGGGGGGAAGGGTGATCAGCCCCAGCATTTT.

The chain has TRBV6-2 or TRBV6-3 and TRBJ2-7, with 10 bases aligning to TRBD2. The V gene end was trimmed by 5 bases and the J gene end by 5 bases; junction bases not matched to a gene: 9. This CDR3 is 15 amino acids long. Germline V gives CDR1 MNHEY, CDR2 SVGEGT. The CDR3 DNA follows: TGTGCCAGCAGTGCGTCTAGCGGGGGTTTCGACGAGCAGTACTTC. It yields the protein CASSASSGGFDEQYF.

CDR3 sequence: CASSSGIGIYGYTF. CDR3 DNA sequence: TGTGCCAGCAGTTCAGGGATTGGCATCTATGGCTACACCTTC. J is TRBJ1-2 and V is TRBV2; a possible D gene is TRBD1 (5 bases). This CDR3 region has 14 residues. Germline V gene data show CDR1 as SNHLY and CDR2 as FYNNEI. V was cut by 5 bases and J by 4 bases, with 14 bases left in between.

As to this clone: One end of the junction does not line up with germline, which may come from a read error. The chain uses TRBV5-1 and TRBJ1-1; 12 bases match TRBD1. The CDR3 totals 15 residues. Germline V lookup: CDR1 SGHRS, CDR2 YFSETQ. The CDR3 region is CASSLEAGTGGQELF. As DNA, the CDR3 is TGCGCCAGCAGCTTGGAAGCCGGGACAGGGGGCCAGGAGCTCTTT. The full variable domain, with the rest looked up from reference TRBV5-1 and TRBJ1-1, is KAGVTQTPRYLIKTRGQQVTLSCSPISGHRSVSWYQQTPGQGLQFLFEYFSETQRNKGNFPGRFSGRQFSNSRSEMNVSTLELGDSALYLCASSLEAGTGGQELFGQGTRLTVV.

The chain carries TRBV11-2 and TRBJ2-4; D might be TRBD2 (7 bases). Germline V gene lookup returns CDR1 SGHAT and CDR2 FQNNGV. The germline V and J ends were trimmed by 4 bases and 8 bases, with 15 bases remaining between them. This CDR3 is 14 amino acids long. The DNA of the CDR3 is TGTGCCAGCAGCTCCCGGGGGGAGGGGGACATTCAGTACTTC. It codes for CASSSRGEGDIQYF.

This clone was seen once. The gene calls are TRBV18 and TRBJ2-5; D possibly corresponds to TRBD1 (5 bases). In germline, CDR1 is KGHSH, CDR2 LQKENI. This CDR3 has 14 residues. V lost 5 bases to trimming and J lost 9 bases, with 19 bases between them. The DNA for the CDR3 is TGTGCCAGCTCAACGGATGGGGCTCGGGTGGCCCAGTACTTC. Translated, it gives CASSTDGARVAQYF.

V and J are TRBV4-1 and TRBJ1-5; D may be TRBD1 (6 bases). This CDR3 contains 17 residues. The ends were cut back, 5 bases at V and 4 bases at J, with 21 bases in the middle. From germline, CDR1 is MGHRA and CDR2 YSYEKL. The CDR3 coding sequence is TGCGCCAGCAGCTCCGACAGGTCTGGGTTATTGAATCAGCCCCAGCATTTT. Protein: CASSSDRSGLLNQPQHF.

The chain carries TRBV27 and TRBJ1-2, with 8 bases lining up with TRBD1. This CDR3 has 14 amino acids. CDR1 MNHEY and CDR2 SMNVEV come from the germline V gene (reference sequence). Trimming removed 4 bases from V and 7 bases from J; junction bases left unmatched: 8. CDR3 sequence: CASSWTGTSIGYTF. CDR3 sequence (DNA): TGTGCCAGCAGTTGGACAGGGACTTCTATTGGCTACACCTTC.